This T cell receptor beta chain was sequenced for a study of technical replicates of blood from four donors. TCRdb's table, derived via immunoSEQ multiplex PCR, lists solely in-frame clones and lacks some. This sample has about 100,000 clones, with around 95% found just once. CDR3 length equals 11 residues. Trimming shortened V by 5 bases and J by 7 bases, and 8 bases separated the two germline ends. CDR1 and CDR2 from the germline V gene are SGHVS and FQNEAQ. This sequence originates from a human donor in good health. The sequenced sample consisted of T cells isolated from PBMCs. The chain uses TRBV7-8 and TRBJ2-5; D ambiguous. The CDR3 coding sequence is TGTGCCAGCAGCCCCGACTTGACCCAGTACTTC. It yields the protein CASSPDLTQYF.